This T cell receptor (beta chain) was captured by sequencing in a study of response to subunit inactivated influenza vaccine. General study findings and limits: The authors suggested that few new T cells are recruited per seasonal influenza vaccination.

Trimming took 0 bases from V and 2 from J, leaving 9 bases between them. The CDR3 runs 15 residues. Each CDR3 protein is one row after TCRdb ran MiXCR on the RT-PCR reads. The sample records 540,000 or so distinct CDR3 sequences, about an eighth being singletons. This clonotype was observed many times. The antigen is unknown. This clonotype originated in a man aged 50-60 years who received an inactivated influenza vaccine. The sequences come from PBMCs from blood, collected 45 days after vaccination. This chain joins TRBV12-3 or TRBV12-4 and TRBJ2-3, with D unclear. CDR3 sequence reads: CASSLALGSTDTQYF. For the CDR3, the DNA is TGTGCCAGCAGTTTAGCGCTGGGGTCCACAGATACGCAGTATTTT.